One and the same sample provided the 10 T cell receptor beta chains below, sequenced in a study of OX40 agonist ivuxolimab in advanced cancers. Here immunoSEQ multiplex PCR was the method, and the copy in TCRdb shows in-frame clones only, minus some. The sample holds 64,000 or so clones, 83% seen once. Sequenced here: CD4+ or CD8+ T cells sorted from blood, sampled in a trial of the OX40 agonist ivuxolimab. The origin of the receptors is an adult with an advanced solid tumor such as melanoma, head and neck, liver or kidney cancer.

This chain joins TRBV29-1 and TRBJ2-3, with 7 bases lining up with TRBD1. The CDR3 is 14 residues long. V lost 7 bases and J lost 1; bases outside the gene matches: 8. CDR1 SQVTM and CDR2 ANQGSEA come from the germline V gene. The CDR3 region is CSAIRTGRTDTQYF. Written as DNA, the CDR3 is TGCAGCGCAATCAGGACAGGCCGCACAGATACGCAGTATTTT.

This chain links TRBV25-1 with TRBJ1-4, with D perhaps matching TRBD1 (5 bases). The CDR3 covers 15 residues. CDR1 is MGHDK, CDR2 SYGVNS, per germline. Trimming pared 5 bases from V and 7 bases from J, leaving 17 bases between. CDR3 residues: CASSSSGTLAEKLFF. The CDR3 region has the DNA TGTGCCAGCAGTAGCTCCGGGACGTTGGCTGAAAAACTGTTTTTT.

This sequence joins TRBV2 and TRBJ1-1; 7 bases are shared with TRBD1. The V segment lost 6 bases and the J segment 0 bases; nucleotides outside the gene matches: 7. Germline loops: CDR1 SNHLY, CDR2 FYNNEI. The CDR3 contains 15 residues. The CDR3 loop reads CASRWGTGVNTEAFF. The CDR3 bases are TGTGCCAGCAGGTGGGGTACAGGGGTGAACACTGAAGCTTTCTTT.

This clone was seen just once. The genes are TRBV29-1 and TRBJ1-2; a weak D match, TRBD1 (6 bases). The CDR3 totals 14 residues. V shed 3 bases and J shed 8 bases, with 19 bases lying between them. Germline loops: CDR1 SQVTM, CDR2 ANQGSEA. The CDR3 reads CSVEVWGPVRGYTF. The CDR3 nucleotides are TGCAGCGTTGAGGTTTGGGGGCCCGTTCGAGGCTACACCTTC.

The rearrangement uses TRBV7-9 and TRBJ2-5, with D hard to call. The germline gives CDR1 SEHNR, CDR2 FQNEAQ (reference sequence). V lost 1 base to trimming and J lost 5 bases, with 5 bases between them. CDR3 length equals 12 residues. CDR3 DNA: TGTGCCAGCAGCTTAGTGCGGGAGACCCAGTACTTC. As protein: CASSLVRETQYF.

The CDR3 DNA follows: TGTGCCAGCAGCCGACCTATAGCGGGACAAGAGACCCAGTACTTC. This translates into CASSRPIAGQETQYF. This sequence joins TRBV13 and TRBJ2-5, with 8 bases that match TRBD2. Germline CDR1 PRHDT, CDR2 FYEKMQ (reference sequence). Unmatched junction bases numbered 7, after V lost 5 bases and J lost 2 bases. The CDR3 contains 15 residues.

The DNA for the CDR3 is TGTGCCAGTAGTGGGACAGACAGGGGAGCTTACAATGAGCAGTTCTTC. Its protein product is CASSGTDRGAYNEQFF. This sequence joins TRBV19 and TRBJ2-1; TRBD1 agrees at 8 bases. The CDR3 runs to 16 residues. V was clipped by 5 bases and J by 4 bases; unmatched bases: 10. Germline assignment: CDR1 LNHDA and CDR2 SQIVND (reference sequence).

This clone ranks as medium-sized. The V gene is TRBV9, the J gene TRBJ2-7; 16 nucleotides agree with TRBD2. The V gene end was trimmed by 3 bases and the J gene end by 5 bases; junction bases not matched to a gene: 8. Germline CDR1 reads SGDLS; CDR2 reads YYNGEE. The CDR3 consists of 17 residues. DNA of the CDR3: TGTGCCAGCAGCGCCTCTACGGGACTAGCGGGAGGGCACGAGCAGTACTTC. It codes for CASSASTGLAGGHEQYF.

This chain joins TRBV2 and TRBJ1-6; D is unresolved. Germline values: CDR1 SNHLY, CDR2 FYNNEI. V was shortened by 3 bases and J by 7 bases, with 4 bases between the two germline ends. The CDR3 contains 12 residues. The CDR3 loop is CASSDPNSPLHF. In DNA, the CDR3 is TGTGCCAGCAGTGACCCAAATTCACCCCTCCACTTT.

This clone appeared a few times. J is TRBJ2-2 and V is TRBV10-2, with D perhaps given as TRBD1 or TRBD2 (6 bases each). Looked up from germline, CDR1 is WSHSY and CDR2 is SAAADI. This CDR3 has 14 residues. With 6 bases removed from V and 1 base from J, the gap between germline ends came to 9 bases. CDR3 nucleotides: TGCGCCAGCAGGAAGGGGGGGAACACCGGGGAGCTGTTTTTT. As protein: CASRKGGNTGELFF.